A selection of T cell receptor beta chains follows, all from one sample in a study of T cell changes during pregnancy in multiple sclerosis. TCRdb keeps only in-frame clones here, not all; method: immunoSEQ multiplex PCR. The table lists about 40,000 clones, more than 90% of them singletons. The source material was CD8+ T cells from peripheral blood mononuclear cells, sampled in the third trimester of pregnancy. These TCRs come from a female donor with multiple sclerosis, enrolled in a pregnancy study. Each CDR3 is given with its conserved first and last residue. Fields, in order: V gene, clone size, J gene, D gene, CDR3 protein, CDR3 DNA. D genes are given only for firm matches. Part of the rows lack a size; the others show once, few, many or a class for expanded clones.

TRBV6-6	.	TRBJ2-7	TRBD2	CASSPGGGGPSAEQYF	TGTGCCAGCAGTCCGGGTGGGGGAGGGCCCTCGGCCGAGCAGTACTTC
TRBV28	.	TRBJ1-1	.	CASNSYNTEAFF	TGTGCCAGCAACAGCTATAACACTGAAGCTTTCTTT
TRBV5-6	.	TRBJ2-7	TRBD1	CASSFVGTVSYEQYF	TGTGCCAGCAGCTTTGTTGGGACAGTTTCCTACGAGCAGTACTTC
TRBV28	.	TRBJ2-7	.	CASTGGRSYEQYF	TGTGCCAGCACGGGGGGCAGGTCCTACGAGCAGTACTTC
TRBV19	.	TRBJ1-2	.	CASSFQNYGYTF	TGTGCCAGTAGTTTTCAGAACTATGGCTACACCTTC
TRBV29-1	once	TRBJ2-7	.	CSVEERGTYEQYF	TGCAGCGTTGAAGAGCGGGGAACCTACGAGCAGTACTTC
TRBV6-1	.	TRBJ2-1	TRBD2	CASSPRPGGYNEQFF	TGTGCCAGCAGTCCTAGACCGGGGGGTTACAATGAGCAGTTCTTC
TRBV5-4	.	TRBJ2-5	.	CASSLAREEETQYF	TGTGCCAGCAGCTTGGCTCGGGAAGAAGAGACCCAGTACTTC
TRBV2	.	TRBJ1-2	.	CASSYSYGYTF	TGTGCCAGCAGCTACAGCTATGGCTACACCTTC
TRBV7-6	.	TRBJ2-3	.	CASSLVGGADTQYF	TGTGCCAGCAGCTTAGTAGGAGGGGCAGATACGCAGTATTTT
TRBV6-5	once	TRBJ2-7	TRBD1	CASRTGTAPYEQYF	TGTGCCAGCAGGACCGGGACAGCCCCTTACGAGCAGTACTTC
TRBV11-2	.	TRBJ2-1	TRBD2	CASSPFLAEISSYNEQFF	TGTGCCAGCAGCCCATTCCTAGCGGAAATTAGCTCCTACAATGAGCAGTTCTTC
TRBV19	.	TRBJ2-3	.	CASSFDGQGLMDTQYF	TGTGCCAGTAGTTTTGATGGGCAGGGCCTCATGGATACGCAGTATTTT
TRBV7-3	.	TRBJ2-7	TRBD1	CASSLKPPPGQGYEQYF	TGTGCCAGCAGCTTAAAGCCCCCTCCGGGACAGGGCTACGAGCAGTACTTC
TRBV27	.	TRBJ1-5	TRBD1	CASSLYALRTGKAGNQPQHF	TGTGCCAGCAGTTTATACGCCCTGAGGACAGGGAAGGCGGGCAATCAGCCCCAGCATTTT
TRBV5-8	.	TRBJ2-6	.	CASIPSAGAGANVLTF	TGTGCCAGCATTCCCTCCGCAGGGGCTGGGGCCAACGTCCTGACTTTC
TRBV21-1	.	TRBJ1-1	.	CASTAGGRTEAFF	TGTGCCAGCACCGCAGGGGGCCGCACTGAAGCTTTCTTT
TRBV7-3	.	TRBJ2-7	.	CASSPDGAGEQYF	TGTGCCAGCAGCCCGGACGGAGCGGGTGAGCAGTACTTC
TRBV5-4	.	TRBJ1-1	TRBD1	CASSPAPGTGGAEAFF	TGTGCCAGCAGCCCTGCCCCTGGGACAGGGGGAGCTGAAGCTTTCTTT
TRBV11-3	once	TRBJ2-3	.	CASSKLGAGEDTQYF	TGTGCCAGCAGCAAATTAGGGGCAGGAGAGGATACGCAGTATTTT
TRBV19	.	TRBJ2-7	TRBD1	CASSIDSGTGLAEQYF	TGTGCCAGTAGTATAGACTCCGGGACAGGCTTGGCGGAGCAGTACTTC
TRBV5-5	.	TRBJ1-5	.	CASSLEGAFGNQPQHF	TGTGCCAGCAGCTTGGAAGGGGCGTTTGGCAATCAGCCCCAGCATTTT
TRBV28	.	TRBJ2-7	.	CASSLFPGRSLEQYF	TGTGCCAGCAGTTTATTCCCGGGAAGGTCCCTCGAGCAGTACTTC
TRBV5-1	.	TRBJ2-1	.	CASSLGFGGLAHNEQFF	TGCGCCAGCAGCTTGGGGTTTGGCGGACTTGCCCACAATGAGCAGTTCTTC
TRBV28	.	TRBJ2-1	.	CASSVLTGGQRDNEQFF	TGTGCCAGCAGCGTATTAACCGGAGGGCAAAGAGACAATGAGCAGTTCTTC
TRBV2	.	TRBJ2-3	.	CASSVAGSRTDTQYF	TGTGCCAGCAGTGTTGCGGGGTCACGCACAGATACGCAGTATTTT
TRBV14	.	TRBJ2-7	.	CASSQGSRGGWQYF	TGTGCCAGCAGCCAAGGTTCTCGGGGAGGCTGGCAGTACTTC
TRBV30	.	TRBJ2-7	TRBD1	CAWSVPQGAYEQYF	TGTGCCTGGAGTGTGCCACAGGGGGCCTACGAGCAGTACTTC
TRBV6-6	.	TRBJ2-4	.	CASRGPKNIQYF	TGTGCCAGCAGGGGGCCCAAAAACATTCAGTACTTC
TRBV4-1	.	TRBJ2-1	.	CASSLTLGSSYNEQFF	TGCGCCAGCAGCCTGACCCTGGGGAGCTCCTACAATGAGCAGTTCTTC
TRBV9	few	TRBJ2-5	.	CASSVTDGGGETQYF	TGTGCCAGCAGCGTAACGGACGGGGGTGGCGAGACCCAGTACTTC
TRBV9	.	TRBJ2-2	TRBD2	CASSPTILAGGPVGELFF	TGTGCCAGCAGCCCCACAATTCTAGCGGGAGGGCCGGTCGGGGAGCTGTTTTTT
TRBV5-1	few	TRBJ1-4	TRBD1	CASSLGTGREKLFF	TGCGCCAGCAGCTTGGGGACAGGGAGAGAAAAACTGTTTTTT
TRBV27	.	TRBJ2-3	.	CASSVGGYGTDTQYF	TGTGCCAGCAGTGTAGGGGGTTATGGCACAGATACGCAGTATTTT
TRBV5-6	.	TRBJ1-1	TRBD1	CASSMGQPNTEAFF	TGTGCCAGCAGCATGGGACAGCCGAACACTGAAGCTTTCTTT
TRBV29-1	.	TRBJ1-2	.	CSTPTENYGYTF	TGCAGCACCCCAACAGAGAACTATGGCTACACCTTC
TRBV10-3	.	TRBJ1-1	TRBD1	CAIRGVPGQGFRTEAFF	TGTGCCATCAGGGGCGTCCCGGGACAGGGATTTCGCACTGAAGCTTTCTTT
TRBV4-3	once	TRBJ2-7	.	CASSQDRNRRGEQYF	TGCGCCAGCAGCCAAGATCGGAATAGAAGGGGCGAGCAGTACTTC
TRBV6-5	.	TRBJ2-1	.	CASSYSGTDYNEQFF	TGTGCCAGCAGTTACTCGGGGACTGACTACAATGAGCAGTTCTTC